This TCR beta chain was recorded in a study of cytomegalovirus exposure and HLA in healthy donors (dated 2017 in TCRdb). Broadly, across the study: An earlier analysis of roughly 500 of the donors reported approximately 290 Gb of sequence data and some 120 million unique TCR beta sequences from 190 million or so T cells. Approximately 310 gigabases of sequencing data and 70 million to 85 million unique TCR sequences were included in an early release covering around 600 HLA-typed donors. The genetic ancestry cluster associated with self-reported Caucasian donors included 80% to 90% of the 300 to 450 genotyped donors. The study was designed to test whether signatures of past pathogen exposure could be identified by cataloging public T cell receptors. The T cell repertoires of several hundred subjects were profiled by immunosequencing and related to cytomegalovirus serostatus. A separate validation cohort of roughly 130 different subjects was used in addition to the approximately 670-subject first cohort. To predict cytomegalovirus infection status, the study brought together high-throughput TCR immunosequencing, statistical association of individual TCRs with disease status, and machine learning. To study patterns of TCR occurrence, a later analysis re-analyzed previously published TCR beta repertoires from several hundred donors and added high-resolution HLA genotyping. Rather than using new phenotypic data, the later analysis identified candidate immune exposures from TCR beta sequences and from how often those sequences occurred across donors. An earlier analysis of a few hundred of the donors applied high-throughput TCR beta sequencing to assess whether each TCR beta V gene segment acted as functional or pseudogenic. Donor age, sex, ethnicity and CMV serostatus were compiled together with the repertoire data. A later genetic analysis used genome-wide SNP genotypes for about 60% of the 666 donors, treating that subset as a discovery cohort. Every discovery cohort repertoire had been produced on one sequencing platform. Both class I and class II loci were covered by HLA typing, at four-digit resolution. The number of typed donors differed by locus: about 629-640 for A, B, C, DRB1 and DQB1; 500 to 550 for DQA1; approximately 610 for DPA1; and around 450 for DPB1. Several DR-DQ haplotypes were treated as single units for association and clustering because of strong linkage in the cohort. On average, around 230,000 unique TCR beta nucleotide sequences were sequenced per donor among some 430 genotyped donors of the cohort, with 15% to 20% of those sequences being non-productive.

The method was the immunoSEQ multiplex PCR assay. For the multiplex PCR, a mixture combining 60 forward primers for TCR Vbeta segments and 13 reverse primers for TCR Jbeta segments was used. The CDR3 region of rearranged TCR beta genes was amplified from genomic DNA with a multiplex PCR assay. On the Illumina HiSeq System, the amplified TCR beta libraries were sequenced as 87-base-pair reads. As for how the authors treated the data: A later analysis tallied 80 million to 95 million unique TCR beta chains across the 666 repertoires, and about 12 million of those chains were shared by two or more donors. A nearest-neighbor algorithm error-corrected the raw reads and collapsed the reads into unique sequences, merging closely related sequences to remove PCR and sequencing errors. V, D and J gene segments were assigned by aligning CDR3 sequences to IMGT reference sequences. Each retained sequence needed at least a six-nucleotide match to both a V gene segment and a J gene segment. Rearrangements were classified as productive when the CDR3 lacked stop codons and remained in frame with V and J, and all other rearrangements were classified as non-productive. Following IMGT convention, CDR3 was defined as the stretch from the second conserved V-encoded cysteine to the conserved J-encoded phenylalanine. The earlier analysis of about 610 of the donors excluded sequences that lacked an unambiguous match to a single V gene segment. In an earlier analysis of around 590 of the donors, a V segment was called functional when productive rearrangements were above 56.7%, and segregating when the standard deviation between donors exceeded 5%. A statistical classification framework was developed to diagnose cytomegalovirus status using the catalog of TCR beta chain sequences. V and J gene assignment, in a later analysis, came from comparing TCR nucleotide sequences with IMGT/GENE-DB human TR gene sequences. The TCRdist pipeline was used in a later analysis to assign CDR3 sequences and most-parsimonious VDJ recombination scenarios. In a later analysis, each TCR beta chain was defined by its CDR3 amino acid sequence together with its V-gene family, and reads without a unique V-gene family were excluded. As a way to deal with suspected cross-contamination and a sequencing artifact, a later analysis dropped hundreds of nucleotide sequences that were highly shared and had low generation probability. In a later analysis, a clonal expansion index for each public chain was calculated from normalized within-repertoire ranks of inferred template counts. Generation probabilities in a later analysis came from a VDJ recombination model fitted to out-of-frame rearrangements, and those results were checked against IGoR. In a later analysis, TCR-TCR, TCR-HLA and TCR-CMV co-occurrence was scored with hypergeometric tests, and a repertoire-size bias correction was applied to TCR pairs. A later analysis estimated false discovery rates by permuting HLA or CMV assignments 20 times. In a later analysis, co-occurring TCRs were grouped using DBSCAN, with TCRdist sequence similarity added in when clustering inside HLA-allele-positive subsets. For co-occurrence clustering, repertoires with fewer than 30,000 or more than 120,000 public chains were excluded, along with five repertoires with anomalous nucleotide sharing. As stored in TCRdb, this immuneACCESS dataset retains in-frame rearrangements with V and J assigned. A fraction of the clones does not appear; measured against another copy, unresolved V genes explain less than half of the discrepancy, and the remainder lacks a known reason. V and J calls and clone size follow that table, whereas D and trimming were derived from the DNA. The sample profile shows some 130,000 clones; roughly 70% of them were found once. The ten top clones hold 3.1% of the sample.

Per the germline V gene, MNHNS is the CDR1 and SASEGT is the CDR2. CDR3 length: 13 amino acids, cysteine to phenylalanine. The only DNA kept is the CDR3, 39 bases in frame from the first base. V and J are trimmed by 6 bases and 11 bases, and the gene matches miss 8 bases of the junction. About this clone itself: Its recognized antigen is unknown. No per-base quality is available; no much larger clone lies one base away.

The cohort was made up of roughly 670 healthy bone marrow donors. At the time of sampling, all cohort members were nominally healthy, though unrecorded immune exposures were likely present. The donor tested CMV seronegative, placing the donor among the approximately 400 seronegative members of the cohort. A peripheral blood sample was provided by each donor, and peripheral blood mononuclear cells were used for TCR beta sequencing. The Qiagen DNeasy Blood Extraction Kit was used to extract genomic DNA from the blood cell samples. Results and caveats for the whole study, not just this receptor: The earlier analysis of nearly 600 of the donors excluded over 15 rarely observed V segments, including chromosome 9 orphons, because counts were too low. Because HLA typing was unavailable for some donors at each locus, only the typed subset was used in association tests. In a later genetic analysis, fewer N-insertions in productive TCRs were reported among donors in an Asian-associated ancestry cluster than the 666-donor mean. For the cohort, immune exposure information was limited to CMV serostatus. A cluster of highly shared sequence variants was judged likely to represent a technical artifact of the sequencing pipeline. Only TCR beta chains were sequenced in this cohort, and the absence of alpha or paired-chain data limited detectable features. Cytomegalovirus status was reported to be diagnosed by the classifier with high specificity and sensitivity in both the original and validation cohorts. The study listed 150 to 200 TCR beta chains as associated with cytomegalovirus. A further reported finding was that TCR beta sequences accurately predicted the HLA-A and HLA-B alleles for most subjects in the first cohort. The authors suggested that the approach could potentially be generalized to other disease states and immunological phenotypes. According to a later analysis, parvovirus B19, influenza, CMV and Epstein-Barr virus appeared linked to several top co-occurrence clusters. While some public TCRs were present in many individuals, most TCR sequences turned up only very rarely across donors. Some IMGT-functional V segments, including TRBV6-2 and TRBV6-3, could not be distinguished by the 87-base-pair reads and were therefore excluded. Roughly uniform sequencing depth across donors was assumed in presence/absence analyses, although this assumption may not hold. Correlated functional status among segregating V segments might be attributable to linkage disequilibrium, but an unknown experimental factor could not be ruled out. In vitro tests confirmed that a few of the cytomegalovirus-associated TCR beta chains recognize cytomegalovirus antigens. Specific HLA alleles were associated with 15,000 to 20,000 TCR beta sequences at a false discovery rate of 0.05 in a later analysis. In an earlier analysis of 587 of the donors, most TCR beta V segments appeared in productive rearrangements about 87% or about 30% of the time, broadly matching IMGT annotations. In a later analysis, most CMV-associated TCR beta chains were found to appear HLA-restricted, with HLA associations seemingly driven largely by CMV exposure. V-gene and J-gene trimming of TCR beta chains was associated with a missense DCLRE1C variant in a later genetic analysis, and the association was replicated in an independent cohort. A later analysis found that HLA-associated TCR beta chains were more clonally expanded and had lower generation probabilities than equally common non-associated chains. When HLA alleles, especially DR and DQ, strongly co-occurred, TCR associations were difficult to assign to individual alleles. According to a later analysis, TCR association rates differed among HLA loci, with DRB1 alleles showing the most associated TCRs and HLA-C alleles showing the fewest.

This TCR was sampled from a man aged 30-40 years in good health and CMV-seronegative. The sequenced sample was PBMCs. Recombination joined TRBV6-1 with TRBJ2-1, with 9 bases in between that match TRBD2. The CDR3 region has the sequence CASRGLAGEKQFF. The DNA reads TGTGCCAGCAGGGGCTTAGCGGGGGAAAAGCAGTTCTTC.